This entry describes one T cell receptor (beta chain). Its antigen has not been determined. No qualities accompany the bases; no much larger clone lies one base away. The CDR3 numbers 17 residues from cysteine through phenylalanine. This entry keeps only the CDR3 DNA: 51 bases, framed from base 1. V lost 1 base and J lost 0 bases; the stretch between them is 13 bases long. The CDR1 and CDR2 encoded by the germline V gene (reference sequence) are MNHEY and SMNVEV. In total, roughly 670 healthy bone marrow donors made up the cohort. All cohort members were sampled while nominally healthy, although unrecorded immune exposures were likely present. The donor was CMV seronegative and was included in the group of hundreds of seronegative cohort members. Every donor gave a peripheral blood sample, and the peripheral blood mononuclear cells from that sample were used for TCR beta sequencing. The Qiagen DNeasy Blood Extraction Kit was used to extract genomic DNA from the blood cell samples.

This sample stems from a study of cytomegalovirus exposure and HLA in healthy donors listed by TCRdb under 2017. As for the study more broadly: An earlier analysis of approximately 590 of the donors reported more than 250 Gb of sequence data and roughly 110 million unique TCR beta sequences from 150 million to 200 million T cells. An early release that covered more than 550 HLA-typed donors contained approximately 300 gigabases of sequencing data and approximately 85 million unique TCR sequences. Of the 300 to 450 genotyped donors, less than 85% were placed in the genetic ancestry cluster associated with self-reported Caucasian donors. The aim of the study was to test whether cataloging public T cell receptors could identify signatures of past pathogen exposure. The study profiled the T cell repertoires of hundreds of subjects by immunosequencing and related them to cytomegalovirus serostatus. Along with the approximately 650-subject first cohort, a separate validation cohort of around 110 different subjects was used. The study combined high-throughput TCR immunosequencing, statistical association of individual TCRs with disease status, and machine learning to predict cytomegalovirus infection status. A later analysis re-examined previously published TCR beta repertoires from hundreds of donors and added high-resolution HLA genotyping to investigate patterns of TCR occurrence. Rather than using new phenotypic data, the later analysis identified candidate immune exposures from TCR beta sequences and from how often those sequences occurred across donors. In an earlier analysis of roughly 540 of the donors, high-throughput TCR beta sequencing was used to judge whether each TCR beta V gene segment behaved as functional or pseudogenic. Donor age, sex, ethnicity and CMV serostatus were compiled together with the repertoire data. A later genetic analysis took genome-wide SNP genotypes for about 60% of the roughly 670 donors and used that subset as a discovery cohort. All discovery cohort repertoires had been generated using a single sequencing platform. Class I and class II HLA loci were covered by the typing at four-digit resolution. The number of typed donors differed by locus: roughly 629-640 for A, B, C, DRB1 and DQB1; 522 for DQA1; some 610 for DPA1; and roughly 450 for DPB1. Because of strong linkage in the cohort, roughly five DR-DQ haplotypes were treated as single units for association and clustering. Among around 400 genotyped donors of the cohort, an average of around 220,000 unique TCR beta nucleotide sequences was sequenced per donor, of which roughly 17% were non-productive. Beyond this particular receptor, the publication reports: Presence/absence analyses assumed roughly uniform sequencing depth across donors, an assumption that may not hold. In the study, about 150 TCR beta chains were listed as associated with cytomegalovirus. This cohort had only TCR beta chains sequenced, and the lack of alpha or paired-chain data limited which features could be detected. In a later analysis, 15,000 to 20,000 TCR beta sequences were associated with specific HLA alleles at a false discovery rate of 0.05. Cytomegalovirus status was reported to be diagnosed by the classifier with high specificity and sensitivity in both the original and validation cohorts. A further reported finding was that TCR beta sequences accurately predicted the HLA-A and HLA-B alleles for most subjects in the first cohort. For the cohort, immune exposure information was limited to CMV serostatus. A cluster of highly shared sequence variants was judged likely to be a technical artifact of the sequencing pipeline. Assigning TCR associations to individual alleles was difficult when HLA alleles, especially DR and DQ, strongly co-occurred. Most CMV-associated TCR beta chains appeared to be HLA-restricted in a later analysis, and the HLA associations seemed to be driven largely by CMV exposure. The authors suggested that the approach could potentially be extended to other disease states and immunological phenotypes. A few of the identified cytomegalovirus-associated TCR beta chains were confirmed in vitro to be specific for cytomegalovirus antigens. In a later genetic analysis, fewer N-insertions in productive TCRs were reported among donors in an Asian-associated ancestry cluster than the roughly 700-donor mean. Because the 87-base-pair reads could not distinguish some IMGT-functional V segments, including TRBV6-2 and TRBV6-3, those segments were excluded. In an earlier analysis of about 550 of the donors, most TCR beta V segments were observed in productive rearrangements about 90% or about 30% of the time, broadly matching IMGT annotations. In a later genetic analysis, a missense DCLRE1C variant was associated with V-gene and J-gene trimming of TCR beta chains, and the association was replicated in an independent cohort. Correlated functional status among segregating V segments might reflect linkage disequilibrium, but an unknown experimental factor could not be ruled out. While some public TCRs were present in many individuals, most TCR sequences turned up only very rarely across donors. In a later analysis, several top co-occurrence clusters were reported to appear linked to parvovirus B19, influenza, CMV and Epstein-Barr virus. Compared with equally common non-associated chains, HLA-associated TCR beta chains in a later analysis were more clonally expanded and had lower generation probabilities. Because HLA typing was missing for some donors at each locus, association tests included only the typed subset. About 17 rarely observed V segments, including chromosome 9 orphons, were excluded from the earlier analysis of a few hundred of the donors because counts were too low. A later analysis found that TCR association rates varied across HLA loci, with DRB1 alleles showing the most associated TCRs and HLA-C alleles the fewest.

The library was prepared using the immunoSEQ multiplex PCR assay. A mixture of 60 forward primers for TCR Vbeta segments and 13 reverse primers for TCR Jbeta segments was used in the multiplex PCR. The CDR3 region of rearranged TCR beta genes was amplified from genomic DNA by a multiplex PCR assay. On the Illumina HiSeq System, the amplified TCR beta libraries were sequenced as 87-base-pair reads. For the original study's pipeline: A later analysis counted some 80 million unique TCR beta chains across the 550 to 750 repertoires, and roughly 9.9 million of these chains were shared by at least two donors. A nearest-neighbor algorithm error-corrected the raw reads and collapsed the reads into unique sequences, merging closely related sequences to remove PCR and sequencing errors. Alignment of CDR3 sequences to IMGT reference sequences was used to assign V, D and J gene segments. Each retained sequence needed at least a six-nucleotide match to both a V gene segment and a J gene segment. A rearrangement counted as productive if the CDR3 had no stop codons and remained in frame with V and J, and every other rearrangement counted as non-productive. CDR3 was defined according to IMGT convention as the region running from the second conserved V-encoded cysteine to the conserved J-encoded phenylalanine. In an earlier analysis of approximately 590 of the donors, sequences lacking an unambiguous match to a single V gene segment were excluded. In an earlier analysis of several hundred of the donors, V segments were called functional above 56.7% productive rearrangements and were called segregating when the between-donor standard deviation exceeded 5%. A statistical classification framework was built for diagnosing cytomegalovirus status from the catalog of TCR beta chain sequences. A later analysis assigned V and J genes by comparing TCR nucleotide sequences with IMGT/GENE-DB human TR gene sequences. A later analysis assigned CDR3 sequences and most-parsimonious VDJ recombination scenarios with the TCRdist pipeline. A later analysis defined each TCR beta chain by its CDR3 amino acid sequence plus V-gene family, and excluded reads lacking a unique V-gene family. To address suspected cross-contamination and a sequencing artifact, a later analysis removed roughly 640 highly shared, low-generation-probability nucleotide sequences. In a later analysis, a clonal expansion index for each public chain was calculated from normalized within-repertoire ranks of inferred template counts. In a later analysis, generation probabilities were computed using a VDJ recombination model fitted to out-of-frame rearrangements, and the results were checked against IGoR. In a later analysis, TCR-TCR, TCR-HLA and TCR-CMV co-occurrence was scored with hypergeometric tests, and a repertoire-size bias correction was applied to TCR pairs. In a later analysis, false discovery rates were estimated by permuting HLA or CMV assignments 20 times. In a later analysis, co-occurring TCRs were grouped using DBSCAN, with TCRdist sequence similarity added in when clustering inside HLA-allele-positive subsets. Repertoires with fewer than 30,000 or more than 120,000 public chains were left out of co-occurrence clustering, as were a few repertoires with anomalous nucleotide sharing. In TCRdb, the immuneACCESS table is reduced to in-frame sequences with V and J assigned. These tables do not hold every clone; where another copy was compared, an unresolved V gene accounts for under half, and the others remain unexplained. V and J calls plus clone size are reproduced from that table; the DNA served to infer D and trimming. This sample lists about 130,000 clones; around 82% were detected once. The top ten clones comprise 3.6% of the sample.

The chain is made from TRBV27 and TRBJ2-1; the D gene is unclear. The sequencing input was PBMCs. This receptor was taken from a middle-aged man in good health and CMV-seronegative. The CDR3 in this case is CASSLLGTTRSYNEQFF. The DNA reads TGTGCCAGCAGTTTATTGGGCACCACACGCTCCTACAATGAGCAGTTCTTC.